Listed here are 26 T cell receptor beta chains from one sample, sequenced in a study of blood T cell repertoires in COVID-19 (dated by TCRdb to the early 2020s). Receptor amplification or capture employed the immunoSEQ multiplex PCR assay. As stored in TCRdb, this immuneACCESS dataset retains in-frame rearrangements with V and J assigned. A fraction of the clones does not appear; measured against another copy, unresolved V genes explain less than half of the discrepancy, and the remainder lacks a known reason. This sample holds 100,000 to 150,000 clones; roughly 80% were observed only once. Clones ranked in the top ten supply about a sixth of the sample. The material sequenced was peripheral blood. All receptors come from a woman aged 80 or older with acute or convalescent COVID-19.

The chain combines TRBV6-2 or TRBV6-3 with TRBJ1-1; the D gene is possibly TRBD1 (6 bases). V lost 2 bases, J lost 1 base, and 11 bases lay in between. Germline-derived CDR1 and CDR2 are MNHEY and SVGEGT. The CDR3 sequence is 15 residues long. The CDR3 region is CASSYPGVRNTEAFF. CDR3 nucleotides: TGTGCCAGCAGTTACCCAGGGGTGAGGAACACTGAAGCTTTCTTT.

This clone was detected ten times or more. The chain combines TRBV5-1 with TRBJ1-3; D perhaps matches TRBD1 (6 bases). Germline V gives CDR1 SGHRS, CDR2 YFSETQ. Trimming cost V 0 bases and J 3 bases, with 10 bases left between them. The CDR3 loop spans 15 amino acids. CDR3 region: CASSLGTELGNTIYF. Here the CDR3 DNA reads TGCGCCAGCAGCTTGGGGACAGAACTTGGAAACACCATATATTTT.

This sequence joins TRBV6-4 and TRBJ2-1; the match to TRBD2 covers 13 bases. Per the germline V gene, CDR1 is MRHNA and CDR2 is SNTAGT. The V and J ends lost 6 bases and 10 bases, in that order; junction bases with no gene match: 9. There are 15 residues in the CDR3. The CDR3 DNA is TGTGCCAGCAGCCAACTAGCGGGAGGGCCCTGGGAGCAGTTCTTC. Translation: CASSQLAGGPWEQFF.

The CDR3 DNA is TGTGCCAGTAGGTGGGGCATCTTGAACACTGAAGCTTTCTTT. It yields the protein CASRWGILNTEAFF. The chain is built from TRBV19 and TRBJ1-1, with D possibly being TRBD1 (5 bases). V was pared by 6 bases and J by 0 bases, with 11 bases between. The germline V gene has CDR1 LNHDA and CDR2 SQIVND (reference sequence). The length of the CDR3 is 14 residues.

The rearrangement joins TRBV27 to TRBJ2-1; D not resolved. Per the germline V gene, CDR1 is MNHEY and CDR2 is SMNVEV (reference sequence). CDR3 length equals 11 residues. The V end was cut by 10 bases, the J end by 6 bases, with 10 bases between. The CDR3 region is CATFTGNEQFF. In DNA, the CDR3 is TGTGCCACCTTTACCGGCAATGAGCAGTTCTTC.

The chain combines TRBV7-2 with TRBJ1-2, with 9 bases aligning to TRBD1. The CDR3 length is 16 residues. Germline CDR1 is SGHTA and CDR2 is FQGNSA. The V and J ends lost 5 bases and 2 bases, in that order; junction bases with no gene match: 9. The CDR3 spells CASSLHPQGANYGYTF. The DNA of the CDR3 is TGTGCCAGCAGCCTACACCCACAGGGGGCGAACTATGGCTACACCTTC.

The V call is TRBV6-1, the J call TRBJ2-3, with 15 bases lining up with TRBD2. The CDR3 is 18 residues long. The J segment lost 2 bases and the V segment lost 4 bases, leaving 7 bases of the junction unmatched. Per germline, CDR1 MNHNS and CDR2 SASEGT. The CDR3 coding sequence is TGTGCCAGCAGTGGGACTAGCGGGAGGGCTACCTACACAGATACGCAGTATTTT. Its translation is CASSGTSGRATYTDTQYF.

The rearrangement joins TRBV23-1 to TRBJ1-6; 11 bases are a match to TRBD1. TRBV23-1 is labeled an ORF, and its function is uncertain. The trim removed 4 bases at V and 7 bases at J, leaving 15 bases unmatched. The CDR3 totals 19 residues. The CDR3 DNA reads TGCGCCAGCAGTCTCCGGTGGGACAGGGGGTCCTATTTGAATTCACCCCTCCACTTT. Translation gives CASSLRWDRGSYLNSPLHF.

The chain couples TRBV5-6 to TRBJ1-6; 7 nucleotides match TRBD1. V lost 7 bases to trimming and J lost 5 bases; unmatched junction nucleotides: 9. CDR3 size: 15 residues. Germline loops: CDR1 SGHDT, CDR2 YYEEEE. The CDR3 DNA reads TGTGCCAGCCAAGAAGTGGGACAGCATAATTCACCCCTCCACTTT. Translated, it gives CASQEVGQHNSPLHF.

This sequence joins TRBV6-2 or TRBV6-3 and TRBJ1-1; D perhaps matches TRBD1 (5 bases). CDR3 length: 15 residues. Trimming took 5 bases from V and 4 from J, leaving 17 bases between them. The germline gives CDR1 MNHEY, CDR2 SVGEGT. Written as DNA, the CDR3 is TGTGCCAGCAGTAGTCGGGCCCCAAGGGGCACTGAAGCTTTCTTT. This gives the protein CASSSRAPRGTEAFF.

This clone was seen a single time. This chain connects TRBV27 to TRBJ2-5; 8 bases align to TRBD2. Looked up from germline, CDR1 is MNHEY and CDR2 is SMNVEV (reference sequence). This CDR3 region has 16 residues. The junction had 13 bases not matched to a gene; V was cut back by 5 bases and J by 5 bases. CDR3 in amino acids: CASSPRVAGPRETQYF. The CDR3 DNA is TGTGCCAGCAGTCCCCGGGTAGCGGGGCCCCGGGAGACCCAGTACTTC.

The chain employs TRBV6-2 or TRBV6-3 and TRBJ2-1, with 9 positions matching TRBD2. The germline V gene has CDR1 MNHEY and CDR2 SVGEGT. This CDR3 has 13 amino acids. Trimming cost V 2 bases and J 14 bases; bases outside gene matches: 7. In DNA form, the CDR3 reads TGTGCCAGCAGTTACCTGCGGGGGGGGGAGGAGTTCTTC. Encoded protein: CASSYLRGGEEFF.

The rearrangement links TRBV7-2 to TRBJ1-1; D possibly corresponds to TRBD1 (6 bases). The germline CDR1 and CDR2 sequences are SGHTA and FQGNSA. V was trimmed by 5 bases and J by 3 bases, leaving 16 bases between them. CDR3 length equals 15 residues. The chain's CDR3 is CASSGGGGVHTEAFF. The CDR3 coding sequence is TGTGCCAGCAGCGGAGGGGGGGGTGTCCACACTGAAGCTTTCTTT.

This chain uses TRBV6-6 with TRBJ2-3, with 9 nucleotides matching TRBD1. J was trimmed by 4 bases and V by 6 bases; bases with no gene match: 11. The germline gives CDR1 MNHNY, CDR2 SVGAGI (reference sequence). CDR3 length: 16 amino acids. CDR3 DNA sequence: TGTGCCAGCAGCCCAAACAGGGGGCTCCAATCAGATACGCAGTATTTT. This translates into CASSPNRGLQSDTQYF.

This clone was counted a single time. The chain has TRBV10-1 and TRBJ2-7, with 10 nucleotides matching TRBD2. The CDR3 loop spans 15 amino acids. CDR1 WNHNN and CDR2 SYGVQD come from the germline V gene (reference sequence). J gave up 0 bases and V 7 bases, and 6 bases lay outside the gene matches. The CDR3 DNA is TGCGCCAGCACCGGACTAGCGGTGAGCTCCTACGAGCAGTACTTC. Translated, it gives CASTGLAVSSYEQYF.

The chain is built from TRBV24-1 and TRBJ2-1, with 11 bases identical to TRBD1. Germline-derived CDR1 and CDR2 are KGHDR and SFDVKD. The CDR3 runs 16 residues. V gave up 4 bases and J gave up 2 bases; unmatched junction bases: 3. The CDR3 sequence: CATSDTGQGAYNEQFF. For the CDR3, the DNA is TGTGCCACCAGTGACACGGGACAGGGGGCCTACAATGAGCAGTTCTTC.

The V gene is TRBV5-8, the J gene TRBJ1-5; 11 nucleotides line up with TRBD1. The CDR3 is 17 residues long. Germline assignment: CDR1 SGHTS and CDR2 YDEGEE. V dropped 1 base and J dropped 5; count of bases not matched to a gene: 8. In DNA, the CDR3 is TGTGCCAGCAGCTTGCTGATGGGGGACAGGGGGGATCAGCCCCAGCATTTT. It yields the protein CASSLLMGDRGDQPQHF.

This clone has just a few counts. The CDR3 coding sequence is TGTGCCAGCAGGGGACTAGCGGGGGTAGGCACAGATACGCAGTATTTT. This sequence encodes CASRGLAGVGTDTQYF. The V and J genes are TRBV27 and TRBJ2-3; TRBD2 agrees at 14 bases. The CDR3 runs to 16 residues. Germline V gene sequence: CDR1 MNHEY, CDR2 SMNVEV (reference sequence). V trimming: 6 bases; J trimming: 1 base; junction bases outside the gene matches: 3.

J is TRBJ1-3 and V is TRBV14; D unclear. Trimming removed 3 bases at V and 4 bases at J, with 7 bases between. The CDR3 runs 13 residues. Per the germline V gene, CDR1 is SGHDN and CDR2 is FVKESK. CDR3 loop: CASSQGRGNTIYF. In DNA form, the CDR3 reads TGTGCCAGCAGCCAGGGCAGAGGAAACACCATATATTTT.

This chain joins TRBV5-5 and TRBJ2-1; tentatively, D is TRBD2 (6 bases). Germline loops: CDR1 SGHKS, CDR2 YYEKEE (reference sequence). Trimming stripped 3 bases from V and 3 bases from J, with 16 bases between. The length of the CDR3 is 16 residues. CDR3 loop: CASSYNTGTFYNEQFF. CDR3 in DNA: TGTGCCAGCAGCTACAACACCGGGACTTTCTACAATGAGCAGTTCTTC.

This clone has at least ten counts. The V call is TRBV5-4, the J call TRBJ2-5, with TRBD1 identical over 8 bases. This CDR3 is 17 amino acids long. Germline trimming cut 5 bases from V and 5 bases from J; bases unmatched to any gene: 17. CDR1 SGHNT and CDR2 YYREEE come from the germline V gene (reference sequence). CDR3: CASRPGQGLKSGETQYF. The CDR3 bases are TGTGCCAGCAGACCCGGACAGGGTCTTAAATCAGGGGAGACCCAGTACTTC.

CDR3 sequence: CASSLGPATSSGANVLTF. The DNA for the CDR3 is TGTGCCAGCAGCTTAGGTCCAGCCACTAGCTCTGGGGCCAACGTCCTGACTTTC. The genes are TRBV7-6 and TRBJ2-6, with D perhaps TRBD2 (5 bases). The CDR3 loop spans 18 amino acids. The V gene's germline CDR1 is SGHVS and CDR2 FNYEAQ. Trimming removed 1 base from V and 0 bases from J, with 13 bases in between.

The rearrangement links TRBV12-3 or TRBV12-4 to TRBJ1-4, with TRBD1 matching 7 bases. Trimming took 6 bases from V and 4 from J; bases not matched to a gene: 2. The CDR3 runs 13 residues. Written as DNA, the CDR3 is TGTGCCAGCAGCTACAGGGGTAATGAAAAACTGTTTTTT. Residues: CASSYRGNEKLFF.

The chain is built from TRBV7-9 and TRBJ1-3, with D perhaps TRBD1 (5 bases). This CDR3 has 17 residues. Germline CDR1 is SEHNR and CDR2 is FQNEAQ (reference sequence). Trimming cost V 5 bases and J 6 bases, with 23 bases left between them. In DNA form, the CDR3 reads TGTGCCAGCAGCCCTTTGACCGGCAGGGCGGCCCAAAACACCATATATTTT. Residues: CASSPLTGRAAQNTIYF.

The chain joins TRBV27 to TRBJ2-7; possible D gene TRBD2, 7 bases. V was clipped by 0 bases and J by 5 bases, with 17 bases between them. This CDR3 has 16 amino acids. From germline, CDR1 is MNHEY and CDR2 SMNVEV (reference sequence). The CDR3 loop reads CASSLSPGGRSNEQYF. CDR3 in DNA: TGTGCCAGCAGTTTATCCCCCGGGGGGCGGTCGAACGAGCAGTACTTC.

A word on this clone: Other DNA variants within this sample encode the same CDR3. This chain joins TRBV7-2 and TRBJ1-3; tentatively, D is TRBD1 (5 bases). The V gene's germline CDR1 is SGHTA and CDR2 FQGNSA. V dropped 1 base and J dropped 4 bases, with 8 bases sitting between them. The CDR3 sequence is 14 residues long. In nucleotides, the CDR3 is TGTGCCAGCAGCTTAGTCAGGGCCGGAAACACCATATATTTT. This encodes CASSLVRAGNTIYF.